This entry lists 32 T cell receptor beta chains sequenced from one sample in a study of blood T cell repertoires in COVID-19. Using immunoSEQ multiplex PCR, the repertoire was profiled, and TCRdb retains in-frame clones only, with some absent. This sample has roughly 62,000 clones, with approximately 84% found just once. The material sequenced was peripheral blood. The source is a man aged 55 to 70 with acute or convalescent COVID-19.

V and J are TRBV5-1 and TRBJ1-1; D is ambiguous. Germline lookup yields CDR1 SGHRS and CDR2 YFSETQ. This CDR3 comprises 16 residues. V was trimmed by 5 bases and J by 6 bases, leaving 23 bases between them. This chain's CDR3 is CASRFIVGRLPSEAFF. CDR3 sequence (DNA): TGCGCCAGCAGGTTTATAGTAGGCAGACTACCCTCTGAAGCTTTCTTT. The full variable domain, with the rest looked up from reference TRBV5-1 and TRBJ1-1, is KAGVTQTPRYLIKTRGQQVTLSCSPISGHRSVSWYQQTPGQGLQFLFEYFSETQRNKGNFPGRFSGRQFSNSRSEMNVSTLELGDSALYLCASRFIVGRLPSEAFFGQGTRLTVV.

The V and J genes are TRBV7-8 and TRBJ2-1, with 9 bases identical to TRBD2. The germline V gene encodes CDR1 SGHVS and CDR2 FQNEAQ. Germline trimming cut 5 bases from V and 7 bases from J; bases unmatched to any gene: 6. The CDR3 is made up of 14 amino acids. The CDR3 DNA is TGTGCCAGCAGCCTGCGGGGGGGCCTTAATGAGCAGTTCTTC. Encoded protein: CASSLRGGLNEQFF. Supplemented by reference TRBV7-8 and TRBJ2-1, the full variable domain reads GAGVSQSPRYKVAKRGQDVALRCDPISGHVSLFWYQQALGQGPEFLTYFQNEAQLDKSGLPSDRFFAERPEGSVSTLKIQRTQQEDSAVYLCASSLRGGLNEQFFGPGTRLTVL.

The chain uses TRBV2 and TRBJ2-2; 10 bases fit TRBD1. Losses at the gene ends were 4 bases for V and 7 bases for J; bases not matched to a gene: 3. The CDR3 totals 14 residues. From germline, CDR1 is SNHLY and CDR2 FYNNEI. The CDR3 coding sequence is TGTGCCAGCAGTGTGACAGGGGGCTTCGGGGAGCTGTTTTTT. Amino acid sequence: CASSVTGGFGELFF.

The chain joins TRBV18 to TRBJ1-1; unclear D gene. Germline values: CDR1 KGHSH, CDR2 LQKENI. Trimming stripped 8 bases from V and 1 base from J, with 11 bases between. The CDR3 loop spans 13 amino acids. The CDR3 region is CASRPPGNTEAFF. CDR3 bases: TGTGCCAGCCGCCCGCCGGGGAACACTGAAGCTTTCTTT.

Points on this clone: One end of the junction varies from germline; a read error may be responsible. This rearrangement joins TRBV7-9 to TRBJ1-5; tentative D call: TRBD1 (5 bases). This CDR3 spans 16 amino acids. Germline-derived CDR1 and CDR2 are SEHNR and FQNEAQ (reference sequence). The CDR3 DNA is TGTGCCAGCAGCCTGGGACTGCCACTCGGCAACCAGCCCCAGCATTTT. Protein product: CASSLGLPLGNQPQHF.

V and J are TRBV21-1 and TRBJ1-5; the table's D gene call, TRBD1, was not cross checked with the DNA. TRBV21-1 is noted as a pseudogene. CDR3 length equals 19 residues. The chain's CDR3 is CASSKALRTGTYSNQPQHF. CDR3 DNA sequence: TGTGCCAGCAGCAAAGCGCTAAGGACAGGGACATATAGCAATCAGCCCCAGCATTTT.

The chain recombines TRBV6-1 with TRBJ1-5, with D perhaps matching TRBD1 (6 bases). Trimming removed 3 bases from V and 5 bases from J, with 17 bases in between. Germline V gene sequence: CDR1 MNHNS, CDR2 SASEGT. CDR3 length: 16 residues. The DNA for the CDR3 is TGTGCCAGCAGTGAGTACTCACAGGGCGATTATCAGCCCCAGCATTTT. Residues: CASSEYSQGDYQPQHF.

The CDR3 DNA sequence: TGTGCCAGCAGTTTAAGTTTCTGGGGAGCCTATGGCTACACCTTC. Amino acid sequence: CASSLSFWGAYGYTF. The chain is built from TRBV27 and TRBJ1-2; D gene ambiguous. Trimming removed 2 bases at V and 4 bases at J, with 14 bases between. This CDR3 contains 15 residues. The germline gives CDR1 MNHEY, CDR2 SMNVEV (reference sequence).

The V gene is TRBV6-6, the J gene TRBJ1-5, with 8 bases fitting TRBD1. This CDR3 region has 16 residues. Germline trimming cut 2 bases from V and 4 bases from J; bases unmatched to any gene: 7. CDR1 MNHNY and CDR2 SVGAGI come from the germline V gene (reference sequence). CDR3 amino acids: CASSYLDRERNQPQHF. For the CDR3, the DNA is TGTGCCAGCAGTTACCTGGACAGGGAAAGGAATCAGCCCCAGCATTTT.

The chain has TRBV7-9 and TRBJ1-2; D perhaps matches TRBD1 (5 bases). Germline V gives CDR1 SEHNR, CDR2 FQNEAQ (reference sequence). The CDR3 runs 13 residues. V was cut by 5 bases and J by 8 bases, with 15 bases left in between. The chain's CDR3 is CASSVYAREGYTF. The CDR3 DNA reads TGTGCCAGCAGCGTCTACGCCAGGGAAGGCTACACCTTC. Full variable domain (outside the CDR3, taken from reference TRBV7-9 and TRBJ1-2): DTGVSQNPRHKITKRGQNVTFRCDPISEHNRLYWYRQTLGQGPEFLTYFQNEAQLEKSRLLSDRFSAERPKGSFSTLEIQRTEQGDSAMYLCASSVYAREGYTFGSGTRLTVV.

V gene TRBV6-5 combines with J gene TRBJ2-3; no clear D. CDR3 length equals 15 residues. Trimming removed 5 bases at V and 0 bases at J, with 12 bases between. Germline values: CDR1 MNHEY, CDR2 SVGAGI. The CDR3 DNA is TGTGCCAGCAGTAACCTATTCGCTAGCACAGATACGCAGTATTTT. Its protein is CASSNLFASTDTQYF.

As to this clone: The identical CDR3 is also encoded by other nucleotide sequences in the sample. The chain couples TRBV5-6 to TRBJ1-2; D call uncertain. Trimming removed 4 bases at V and 8 bases at J, with 12 bases between. The CDR3 loop spans 12 amino acids. Per the germline V gene, CDR1 is SGHDT and CDR2 is YYEEEE. The CDR3 DNA sequence: TGTGCCAGCAGCAGTCAGCCCGGGGGCTACACCTTC. It translates to CASSSQPGGYTF.

In its sample, this clone was seen a few times. V usage is TRBV2 and J usage is TRBJ2-3; 7 bases match TRBD2. Trimming at V came to 3 bases and at J to 2 bases, leaving 5 bases not matched to a gene. Per the germline V gene, CDR1 is SNHLY and CDR2 is FYNNEI. The CDR3 runs to 15 residues. CDR3 DNA sequence: TGTGCCAGCAGTGACGGGGGGTTTTCCACAGATACGCAGTATTTT. It yields the protein CASSDGGFSTDTQYF. Based on the CDR3 plus reference TRBV2 and TRBJ2-3, the full variable domain is EPEVTQTPSHQVTQMGQEVILRCVPISNHLYFYWYRQILGQKVEFLVSFYNNEISEKSEIFDDQFSVERPDGSNFTLKIRSTKLEDSAMYFCASSDGGFSTDTQYFGPGTRLTVL.

This chain connects TRBV27 to TRBJ1-4; D is perhaps TRBD1 (6 bases). The germline V gene encodes CDR1 MNHEY and CDR2 SMNVEV (reference sequence). With 5 bases removed from V and 4 bases from J, the gap between germline ends came to 20 bases. The CDR3 length is 17 residues. The CDR3: CASSPSGGEGVNEKLFF. The CDR3 DNA sequence: TGTGCCAGCAGTCCCTCTGGCGGTGAGGGGGTTAATGAAAAACTGTTTTTT.

V usage is TRBV5-1 and J usage is TRBJ2-3; tentatively, D is TRBD2 (5 bases). Trimming cost V 4 bases and J 4 bases, with 13 bases left between them. The CDR3 is 14 amino acids. Germline assignment: CDR1 SGHRS and CDR2 YFSETQ. CDR3 bases: TGCGCCAGCAGCCCTAACCCCGGGGCAGATACGCAGTATTTT. It encodes CASSPNPGADTQYF.

This clone was observed a handful of times. The J gene is TRBJ2-1, the V gene TRBV7-2, with 10 bases aligning to TRBD1. The CDR3 consists of 15 residues. The V segment lost 4 bases and the J segment 6 bases; nucleotides outside the gene matches: 6. Per germline, CDR1 SGHTA and CDR2 FQGNSA. CDR3 loop: CASSSTGGVGNEQFF. CDR3 coding DNA: TGTGCCAGCAGCTCGACAGGGGGCGTGGGCAATGAGCAGTTCTTC.

This chain links TRBV7-9 with TRBJ1-2; D might be TRBD1 (5 bases). CDR1 and CDR2 from the germline V gene are SEHNR and FQNEAQ (reference sequence). This CDR3 spans 14 amino acids. Trimming left V 0 bases short and J 6 bases short, with 11 bases between. The CDR3 coding sequence is TGTGCCAGCAGCTTAGCCACGGAGGGGAATGGCTACACCTTC. Amino acid sequence: CASSLATEGNGYTF.

In DNA form, the CDR3 reads TGTGCCAGCAGTGAAAGCAGGATCCACTATGGCTACACCTTC. This codes for CASSESRIHYGYTF. The gene calls are TRBV25-1 and TRBJ1-2, with D unclear. Germline V gene sequence: CDR1 MGHDK, CDR2 SYGVNS. V was cut by 2 bases and J by 3 bases, with 10 bases left in between. The CDR3 is made up of 14 amino acids.

This rearrangement joins TRBV7-2 to TRBJ1-1; D is unresolved. Germline assignment: CDR1 SGHTA and CDR2 FQGNSA. The CDR3 totals 14 residues. Between the trimmed V and J ends, which lost 2 bases and 4 bases, there was a span of 11 bases. This CDR3 is CASSLNREGTEAFF. Here the CDR3 DNA reads TGTGCCAGCAGCTTAAACCGGGAGGGCACTGAAGCTTTCTTT.

The chain links TRBV9 to TRBJ1-5; D not resolved. The ends were cut back, 3 bases at V and 8 bases at J, with 15 bases in the middle. Per germline, CDR1 SGDLS and CDR2 YYNGEE. There are 14 residues in the CDR3. This chain's CDR3 is CASSGGESFEPQHF. The CDR3 DNA is TGTGCCAGCAGCGGTGGGGAGAGTTTTGAGCCCCAGCATTTT.

This chain uses TRBV30 with TRBJ2-7; possibly TRBD1 for D (6 bases). CDR1 is GTSNPN and CDR2 is SVGIG in the germline V gene (reference sequence). Deletions cut 2 bases from V and 4 bases from J, with 15 bases between. This CDR3 comprises 14 residues. The CDR3 bases are TGTGCCTGGAGTCGTATAACAGGGCTATACGAGCAGTACTTC. Its translation: CAWSRITGLYEQYF.

The rearrangement joins TRBV29-1 to TRBJ1-2; 7 nucleotides match TRBD1. CDR1 and CDR2 (germline): SQVTM, ANQGSEA. Unmatched junction bases numbered 11, after V lost 2 bases and J lost 8 bases. The CDR3 is made up of 14 amino acids. The CDR3 DNA is TGCAGCGTTGAACCCGACAGGGTAATGTGGGGCTACACCTTC. Amino acid sequence: CSVEPDRVMWGYTF.

V is TRBV18 and J is TRBJ1-1; D is perhaps TRBD1 (5 bases). Germline V gene lookup returns CDR1 KGHSH and CDR2 LQKENI. V lost 2 bases, J lost 3 bases, and 10 bases lay in between. The CDR3 covers 14 residues. CDR3 amino acids: CASSPTGYDTEAFF. The CDR3 DNA sequence: TGTGCCAGCTCACCAACAGGATACGACACTGAAGCTTTCTTT.

The chain couples TRBV11-2 to TRBJ1-2; 9 bases map to TRBD1. J gave up 4 bases and V 6 bases, and 9 bases lay outside the gene matches. Germline values: CDR1 SGHAT, CDR2 FQNNGV. The CDR3 sequence is 15 residues long. The CDR3 DNA follows: TGTGCCAGCAGTTTACAGGGGGCGCAGGGCTATGGCTACACCTTC. This codes for CASSLQGAQGYGYTF.

The chain combines TRBV7-2 with TRBJ1-2; maybe TRBD1 (5 bases). CDR3 size: 16 residues. With 5 bases removed from V and 4 bases from J, the gap between germline ends came to 20 bases. Germline V gene data show CDR1 as SGHTA and CDR2 as FQGNSA. CDR3 amino acids: CASSPRGRGNFYGYTF. CDR3 sequence (DNA): TGTGCCAGCAGCCCAAGGGGAAGGGGAAACTTCTATGGCTACACCTTC. The entire variable domain, with the rest obtained from reference TRBV7-2 and TRBJ1-2, is as follows: GAGVSQSPSNKVTEKGKDVELRCDPISGHTALYWYRQSLGQGLEFLIYFQGNSAPDKSGLPSDRFSAERTGGSVSTLTIQRTQQEDSAVYLCASSPRGRGNFYGYTFGSGTRLTVV.

This clone appeared a single time. This chain uses TRBV29-1 with TRBJ2-2, with 10 bases matching TRBD1. The V and J ends lost 6 bases and 5 bases, in that order; junction bases with no gene match: 12. Germline CDR1 reads SQVTM; CDR2 reads ANQGSEA. CDR3 length: 16 amino acids. CDR3 sequence reads: CSVHLTGQGRTGELFF. The CDR3 DNA is TGCAGCGTCCATCTAACGGGACAGGGGAGGACCGGGGAGCTGTTTTTT.

V gene TRBV7-2 combines with J gene TRBJ2-1, with 7 bases matching TRBD1. The V segment lost 3 bases and the J segment 8 bases; nucleotides outside the gene matches: 4. From germline, CDR1 is SGHTA and CDR2 FQGNSA. The CDR3 has 13 amino acids. CDR3 in DNA: TGTGCCAGCAGCTTCGACAGGGCCGATGAGCAGTTCTTC. Its protein product is CASSFDRADEQFF.

The chain uses TRBV7-2 and TRBJ2-3, with 9 bases identical to TRBD2. This CDR3 has 14 amino acids. CDR1 and CDR2 (germline): SGHTA, FQGNSA. V trimming: 2 bases; J trimming: 15 bases; junction bases outside the gene matches: 12. CDR3 in DNA: TGTGCCAGCAGCTTAAGCTTCGGCGGGGGGGGAAAATATTTT. As protein: CASSLSFGGGGKYF.

The chain has TRBV4-1 and TRBJ2-1, with 9 nucleotides matching TRBD2. J lost 10 bases, V lost 3 bases, and 10 bases had no gene match. The CDR3 consists of 15 residues. Looked up from germline, CDR1 is MGHRA and CDR2 is YSYEKL. CDR3 loop: CASSQISGGIPEQFF. The CDR3 nucleotides read TGCGCCAGCAGCCAGATAAGCGGGGGGATACCCGAGCAGTTCTTC.

The rearrangement joins TRBV5-6 to TRBJ1-1; the match to TRBD1 covers 11 bases. The V segment lost 4 bases and the J segment 0 bases; nucleotides outside the gene matches: 5. Germline-derived CDR1 and CDR2 are SGHDT and YYEEEE. The CDR3 is 16 amino acids. The CDR3 sequence: CASSTGQGALNTEAFF. The CDR3 nucleotides are TGTGCCAGCAGCACAGGACAGGGGGCGCTGAACACTGAAGCTTTCTTT.

The J gene is TRBJ1-1, the V gene TRBV30; D remains ambiguous. The V gene lost 1 base and the J gene lost 4 bases, with 10 bases spanning the gap. The V gene's germline CDR1 is GTSNPN and CDR2 SVGIG (reference sequence). The CDR3 has 13 residues. The DNA for the CDR3 is TGTGCCTGGAGTGAACTACGAGGCACTGAAGCTTTCTTT. Amino acid sequence: CAWSELRGTEAFF.

This clone was counted only a few times. The CDR3 DNA reads TGTGCCAGCGGGGGACAGGGGGTGAGTGCTTTCTTT. Its protein is CASGGQGVSAFF. This chain joins TRBV2 and TRBJ1-1; TRBD1 matches 11 bases. The CDR3 totals 12 residues. Trimming removed 8 bases from V and 11 bases from J; junction bases left unmatched: 7. The germline CDR1 and CDR2 sequences are SNHLY and FYNNEI.